Listed here is a single TCR beta chain. Its specificity is not known. This specimen belongs to a study of shared clonotypes between healthy human individuals. General study results and limits: Naive subsets, compared against memory subsets, generally had larger estimated richness values. Sampling used blood alone; tissue repertoires probably differ.

Libraries were prepared by immunoSEQ multiplex PCR; TCRdb keeps only in-frame clonotypes and omits some of them. The data contain 950,000 to 1,200,000 clones, 70% to 85% of them singletons. The donors, healthy adults who were HIV-negative, had experienced no recent acute infections or vaccinations. The CD4+ fraction was divided into a CD45RA+ naive subset and a CD45RA-negative memory subset. The TCR was taken from a man younger than 30 in good health. Some clones in this sample may be carry-over from other donors' samples. The sample consisted of memory CD4+ T cells from PBMCs. Subset here: CD45RA-negative fraction.

The CDR3 DNA reads TGTGCCAGCAGCCCATCAGGGGGCTCTCGGTATGGCTACACCTTC. Encoded protein: CASSPSGGSRYGYTF. The J gene is TRBJ1-2, the V gene TRBV7-3; 8 positions agree with TRBD1. The CDR3 extends over 15 amino acids. Germline CDR1 reads SGHTA; CDR2 reads FQGTGA. The trim removed 5 bases at V and 5 bases at J, leaving 10 bases unmatched.